This TCR beta chain was sequenced in a study of naive and memory T cell subsets. Study findings and constraints: Possibly reflecting memory cells re-expressing CD45RA, a few larger clonotypes occurred in naive repertoires, especially CD8.

Comment on this clonotype: Its specificity is not known.

Both TRBC1 and TRBC2 were covered by a beta constant-region primer of two equimolar oligonucleotides. Nested alpha and beta constant-region primers with the SP2 primer drove four PCR rounds on ligated cDNA. Each CDR3 protein is one row after TCRdb ran MiXCR on the UMI-ligation and nested PCR reads. The table has 98,000 or so distinct CDR3 sequences, 11% seen once. Sample: naive CD4+ T cells from blood. The TCR originated in a human donor in good health.

DNA of the CDR3: TGTGCCAGCAGCTTAGTCCGGGACAGGAGTAACTATGGCTACACCTTC. Its protein is CASSLVRDRSNYGYTF. The rearrangement joins TRBV7-2 to TRBJ1-2, with 8 bases identical to TRBD1. J lost 1 base, V lost 1 base, and 5 bases had no gene match. CDR1 SGHTA and CDR2 FQGNSA come from the germline V gene. The CDR3 loop spans 16 amino acids.